This TCR beta chain was obtained from a study of PD-L1 blockade in urothelial cancer. Study-level information: A median of approximately 150,000 T cells was found in the blood samples.

Stated time point: pretreatment peripheral blood. Profiled with immunoSEQ multiplex PCR; TCRdb holds only in-frame clones, not every one. The table lists fewer than 85,000 clones, 84% of them singletons. Trimming removed 0 bases from V and 2 bases from J; junction bases left unmatched: 5. The CDR3 extends over 19 amino acids. In germline, CDR1 is SGHRS, CDR2 YFSETQ. Sequencing used PBMCs, obtained around atezolizumab (anti-PD-L1) treatment. The TCR sequence derives from a woman between 70 and 85 years old with urothelial cancer. The chain couples TRBV5-1 to TRBJ2-2; 15 positions agree with TRBD2. CDR3 in amino acids: CASSLVGLAGGPNTGELFF. DNA for the CDR3: TGCGCCAGCAGCTTGGTAGGACTAGCGGGAGGGCCAAACACCGGGGAGCTGTTTTTT.